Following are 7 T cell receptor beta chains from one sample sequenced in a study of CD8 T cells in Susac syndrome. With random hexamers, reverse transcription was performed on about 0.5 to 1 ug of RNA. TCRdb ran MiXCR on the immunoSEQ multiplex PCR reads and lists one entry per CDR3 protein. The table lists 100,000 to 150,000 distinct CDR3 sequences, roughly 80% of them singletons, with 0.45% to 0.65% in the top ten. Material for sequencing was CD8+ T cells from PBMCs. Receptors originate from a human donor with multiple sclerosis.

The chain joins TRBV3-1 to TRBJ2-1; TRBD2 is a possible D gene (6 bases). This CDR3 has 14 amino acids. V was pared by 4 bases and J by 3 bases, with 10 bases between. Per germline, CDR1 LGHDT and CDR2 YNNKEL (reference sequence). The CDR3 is CASSPLAVYNEQFF. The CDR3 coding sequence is TGTGCCAGCAGCCCCTTAGCGGTCTACAATGAGCAGTTCTTC.

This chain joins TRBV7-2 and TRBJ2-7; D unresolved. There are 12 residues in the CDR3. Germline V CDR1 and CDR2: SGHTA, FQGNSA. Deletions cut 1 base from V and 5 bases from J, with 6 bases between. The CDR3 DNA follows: TGTGCCAGCAGCTTAGTGGGCCACGAGCAGTACGTC. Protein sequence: CASSLVGHEQYV.

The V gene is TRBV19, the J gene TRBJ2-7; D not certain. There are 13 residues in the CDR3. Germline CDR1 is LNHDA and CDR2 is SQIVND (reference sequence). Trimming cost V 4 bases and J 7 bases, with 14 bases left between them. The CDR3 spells CASSTLSSGEQYF. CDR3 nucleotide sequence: TGTGCCAGTAGTACGCTCTCCTCCGGGGAGCAGTACTTC. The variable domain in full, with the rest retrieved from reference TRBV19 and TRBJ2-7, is DGGITQSPKYLFRKEGQNVTLSCEQNLNHDAMYWYRQDPGQGLRLIYYSQIVNDFQKGDIAEGYSVSREKKESFPLTVTSAQKNPTAFYLCASSTLSSGEQYFGPGTRLTVT.

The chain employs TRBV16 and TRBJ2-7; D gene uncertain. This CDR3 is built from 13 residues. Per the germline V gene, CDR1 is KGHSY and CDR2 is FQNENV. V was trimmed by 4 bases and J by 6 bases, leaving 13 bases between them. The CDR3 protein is CASSPPGRSEQYV. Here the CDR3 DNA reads TGTGCCAGCAGCCCACCCGGCAGATCCGAGCAGTACGTC.

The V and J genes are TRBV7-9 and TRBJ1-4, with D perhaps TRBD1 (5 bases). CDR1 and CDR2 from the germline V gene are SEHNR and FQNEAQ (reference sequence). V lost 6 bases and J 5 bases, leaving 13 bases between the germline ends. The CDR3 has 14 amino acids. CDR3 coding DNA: TGTGCCAGCAGAATGGGACCGACGAATGAAAAACTGTTTTTT. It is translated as CASRMGPTNEKLFF.

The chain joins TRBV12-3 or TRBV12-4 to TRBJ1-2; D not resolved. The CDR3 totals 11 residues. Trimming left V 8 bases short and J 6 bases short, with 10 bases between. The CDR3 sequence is CASLGGNGYTF. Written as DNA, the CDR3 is TGTGCCAGCCTCGGAGGGAATGGCTACACCTTC.

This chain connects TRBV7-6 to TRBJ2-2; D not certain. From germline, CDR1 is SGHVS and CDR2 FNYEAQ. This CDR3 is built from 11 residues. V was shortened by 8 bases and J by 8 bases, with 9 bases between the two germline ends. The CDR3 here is CASGLFGELFF. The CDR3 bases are TGTGCCAGCGGGCTTTTTGGGGAGCTGTTTTTT.